A single sample is the source of the 13 T cell receptor beta chains below, sequenced in a study of T cells in Graves' hyperthyroidism and ophthalmopathy. The investigators amplified TCR beta CDR3 regions from RNA transcripts. First-round RT-PCR of the TCR CDR3 relied on the HTBI primer set. One entry per CDR3 protein, called by TCRdb with MiXCR from the multiplex PCR reads. The data show about 380,000 distinct CDR3 sequences, less than 20% seen once. Sequenced material: blood. The source is a man younger than 35 with Graves' ophthalmopathy.

This clonotype was seen at least ten times. This sequence joins TRBV27 and TRBJ2-1; 8 bases map to TRBD2. The CDR3 spans 16 residues. The germline gives CDR1 MNHEY, CDR2 SMNVEV (reference sequence). The junction had 14 bases not matched to a gene; V was cut back by 6 bases and J by 7 bases. The CDR3 sequence is CASSSDLPGGWNEQFF. DNA of the CDR3: TGTGCCAGCAGCTCTGACCTTCCGGGGGGGTGGAATGAGCAGTTCTTC.

This clonotype was recorded at least ten times. The chain uses TRBV5-5 and TRBJ1-1; D uncertain. Germline CDR1 and CDR2: SGHKS and YYEKEE (reference sequence). V dropped 0 bases and J dropped 7 bases, with 7 bases sitting between them. This CDR3 spans 12 amino acids. DNA of the CDR3: TGTGCCAGCAGCTTGGGGGCGTATGAAGCTTTCTTT. Translation: CASSLGAYEAFF.

Many counts were recorded for this clonotype. The rearrangement uses TRBV11-2 and TRBJ2-2; D uncertain. This CDR3 contains 14 residues. Per germline, CDR1 SGHAT and CDR2 FQNNGV. Trimming removed 6 bases from V and 3 bases from J, with 11 bases in between. The CDR3 region has the DNA TGTGCCAGCAGGTTGGACCGGTACACCGGGGAGCTGTTTTTT. Translating gives CASRLDRYTGELFF.

The sample holds a few counts of this clonotype. This rearrangement joins TRBV7-9 to TRBJ1-1, with D perhaps matching TRBD1 (5 bases). CDR3 size: 14 residues. Trimming stripped 5 bases from V and 5 bases from J, with 15 bases between. Germline values: CDR1 SEHNR, CDR2 FQNEAQ (reference sequence). For the CDR3, the DNA is TGTGCCAGCAGCCCCTCAGTGTGGGGGACTGAAGCTTTCTTT. It codes for CASSPSVWGTEAFF. Looking up the rest from reference TRBV7-9 and TRBJ1-1 gives the full variable domain: DTGVSQNPRHKITKRGQNVTFRCDPISEHNRLYWYRQTLGQGPEFLTYFQNEAQLEKSRLLSDRFSAERPKGSFSTLEIQRTEQGDSAMYLCASSPSVWGTEAFFGQGTRLTVV.

In its sample, this clonotype was seen a few times. This sequence may be a read error, since a much larger clone differs from it by one base. This chain uses TRBV12-3 or TRBV12-4 with TRBJ2-1; a possible D gene is TRBD1 (5 bases). This CDR3 contains 16 residues. The germline V and J ends were trimmed by 5 bases and 3 bases, with 17 bases remaining between them. In DNA form, the CDR3 reads TGTGCCAGCAGTACCCGGGCCTTAGGGGACTACAATGAGCAGTTCTTC. It specifies CASSTRALGDYNEQFF.

This clonotype appeared many times. The chain couples TRBV12-3 or TRBV12-4 to TRBJ2-1; 8 nucleotides match TRBD1. CDR3 length: 14 residues. Trimming took 10 bases from V and 3 from J; bases not matched to a gene: 8. The DNA for the CDR3 is TGTGCCACAGCAGGGGGCGTCCTCTACAATGAGCAGTTCTTC. Translating gives CATAGGVLYNEQFF.

This clonotype was picked up many times. This sequence joins TRBV5-1 and TRBJ2-7; TRBD1 matches at 10 bases. CDR1 is SGHRS, CDR2 YFSETQ, per germline. This CDR3 comprises 15 residues. V dropped 4 bases and J dropped 2; count of bases not matched to a gene: 6. CDR3: CASSPTGTGAYEQYF. CDR3 in DNA: TGCGCCAGCAGCCCCACCGGGACAGGGGCCTACGAGCAGTACTTC.

This clonotype was found many times. This chain links TRBV7-9 with TRBJ1-2; the match to TRBD1 covers 7 bases. This CDR3 is built from 13 residues. CDR1 is SEHNR and CDR2 is FQNEAQ in the germline V gene (reference sequence). Germline trimming cut 5 bases from V and 9 bases from J; bases unmatched to any gene: 9. Here the CDR3 reads CASSRQGLRSYTF. The CDR3 DNA reads as TGTGCCAGCAGCCGACAGGGTTTACGAAGCTACACCTTC.

The chain uses TRBV7-3 and TRBJ2-4; D is ambiguous. Looked up from germline, CDR1 is SGHTA and CDR2 is FQGTGA. The CDR3 contains 13 residues. Trimming pared 5 bases from V and 2 bases from J, leaving 7 bases between. In DNA form, the CDR3 reads TGTGCCAGCAGCATAGGATCCAAAAACATTCAGTACTTC. It codes for CASSIGSKNIQYF.

CDR3 residues: CATSDPGGPFTGELFF. In DNA form, the CDR3 reads TGTGCCACCAGTGATCCGGGGGGGCCTTTCACCGGGGAGCTGTTTTTT. V and J are TRBV24-1 and TRBJ2-2; TRBD2 agrees at 8 bases. CDR3 size: 16 residues. With 3 bases clipped from V and 4 bases from J, the junction kept 6 bases outside the gene matches. Germline lookup yields CDR1 KGHDR and CDR2 SFDVKD.

This clonotype was seen repeatedly, ten times or more. V and J are TRBV13 and TRBJ1-1, with a weak D call TRBD1 (6 bases). Germline lookup yields CDR1 PRHDT and CDR2 FYEKMQ (reference sequence). The CDR3 loop spans 15 amino acids. V lost 4 bases and J lost 5, with 17 bases in between. The CDR3 region has the DNA TGTGCCAGCAGCTCCCCAGGGGATGGGGAAACTGAAGCTTTCTTT. Translation gives CASSSPGDGETEAFF.

The chain links TRBV24-1 to TRBJ2-3; D is perhaps TRBD2 (5 bases). There are 12 residues in the CDR3. Germline V lookup: CDR1 KGHDR, CDR2 SFDVKD. Trimming left V 4 bases short and J 14 bases short, with 15 bases between. DNA for the CDR3: TGTGCCACCAGTGACCGGACTGGCGGCGGGTATTTT. Translated, it gives CATSDRTGGGYF.

This clonotype was seen just once. The chain carries TRBV3-1 and TRBJ2-5; 8 nucleotides align to TRBD2. After removal of 4 bases from V and 5 bases from J, the junction contained 12 bases not matched to a gene. This CDR3 spans 16 amino acids. In germline, CDR1 is LGHDT, CDR2 YNNKEL (reference sequence). The CDR3: CASSPPPGASGETQYF. The CDR3 DNA sequence: TGTGCCAGCAGCCCTCCGCCTGGGGCTAGCGGGGAGACCCAGTACTTC.